This T cell receptor beta chain is drawn from a study of T cells in Graves' hyperthyroidism and ophthalmopathy. Patients with ophthalmopathy all had a Clinical Activity Score of at least 3, a NOSPECS grade of at least 4 and duration under 3 months. The diagnostic basis comprised clinical symptoms, serum thyroxine and TRAb, thyroid ultrasound and orbital computed tomography. The authors took PBMCs from 10 ml fresh peripheral blood. V shed 0 bases and J shed 1 base, with 9 bases lying between them. The CDR3 is 15 amino acids. Germline assignment: CDR1 MGHRA and CDR2 YSYEKL. It was RNA transcripts that yielded the amplified TCR beta CDR3 regions. In the first-round RT-PCR of the TCR CDR3, the HTBI primer set was used. TCRdb ran MiXCR on the multiplex PCR reads and lists one entry per CDR3 protein. In the table there are about 400,000 distinct CDR3 sequences, around an eighth of which are singletons. This clonotype came up a few times. No antigen is known for it.

Points from the study as a whole: Separation of ophthalmopathy from stable hyperthyroidism was achieved by a 13 V-J model.

Specimen: blood. The clonotype originates from a man aged 50-59 years with Graves' ophthalmopathy. The gene calls are TRBV4-1 and TRBJ2-5; D may be TRBD1 or TRBD2 (6 bases each). Written as DNA, the CDR3 is TGCGCCAGCAGCCAAGATCCGGGGGCCCAAGAGACCCAGTACTTC. Protein product: CASSQDPGAQETQYF.